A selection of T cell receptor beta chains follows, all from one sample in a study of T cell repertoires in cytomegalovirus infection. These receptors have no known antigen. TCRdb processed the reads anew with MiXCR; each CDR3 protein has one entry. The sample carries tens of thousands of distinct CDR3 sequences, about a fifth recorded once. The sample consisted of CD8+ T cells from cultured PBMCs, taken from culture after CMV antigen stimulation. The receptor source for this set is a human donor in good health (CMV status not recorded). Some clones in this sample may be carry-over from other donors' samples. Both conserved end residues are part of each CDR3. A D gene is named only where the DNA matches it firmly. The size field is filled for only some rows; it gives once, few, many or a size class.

CDR3: CASSEAQGSYEQYF
DNA: TGTGCCAGCAGTGAAGCGCAGGGCTCCTACGAGCAGTACTTC
J: TRBJ2-7
size: -
D: -
V: TRBV2

CDR3: CASSLASRGYTF
DNA: TGTGCCAGCAGCTTAGCGTCTCGAGGCTACACCTTC
J: TRBJ1-2
size: many
D: -
V: TRBV7-2

CDR3: CASIWGRDEQYF
DNA: TGTGCCAGCATCTGGGGTAGAGACGAGCAGTACTTC
J: TRBJ2-7
size: -
D: -
V: TRBV2

CDR3: CASSGGVRTDTQYF
DNA: TGTGCCAGCAGCGGCGGAGTTCGCACAGATACGCAGTATTTT
J: TRBJ2-3
size: -
D: -
V: TRBV7-9

CDR3: CASSLLGGGSQETQYF
DNA: TGCGCCAGCAGCTTGCTGGGAGGGGGAAGCCAAGAGACCCAGTACTTC
J: TRBJ2-5
size: few
D: -
V: TRBV5-1

CDR3: CASSSGTVSNQPQHF
DNA: TGTGCCAGCAGCTCGGGGACAGTAAGCAATCAGCCCCAGCATTTT
J: TRBJ1-5
size: many
D: TRBD1
V: TRBV7-2

CDR3: CAWTWAGDTQYF
DNA: TGTGCCTGGACATGGGCGGGGGATACGCAGTATTTT
J: TRBJ2-3
size: few
D: -
V: TRBV30

CDR3: CASSPPRGAGTSEGRVDTGELFF
DNA: TGTGCCAGCAGCCCCCCTCGGGGGGCCGGGACTAGCGAAGGGAGGGTCGACACCGGGGAGCTGTTTTTT
J: TRBJ2-2
size: few
D: TRBD2
V: TRBV25-1

CDR3: CASSYWDEQFF
DNA: TGTGCCAGCAGCTACTGGGATGAGCAGTTCTTC
J: TRBJ2-1
size: many
D: -
V: TRBV7-8

CDR3: CASSLWGLAGANTGELFF
DNA: TGTGCCAGCAGCTTATGGGGACTAGCGGGAGCGAACACCGGGGAGCTGTTTTTT
J: TRBJ2-2
size: many
D: TRBD2
V: TRBV7-2

CDR3: CASSIVAGVDEQYF
DNA: TGTGCCAGTAGTATAGTCGCGGGGGTCGACGAGCAGTACTTC
J: TRBJ2-7
size: -
D: TRBD2
V: TRBV19

CDR3: CASSEGTRDEGEQYF
DNA: TGTGCCAGCAGCGAGGGGACTAGAGATGAAGGCGAGCAGTACTTC
J: TRBJ2-7
size: -
D: TRBD2
V: TRBV5-6

CDR3: CASSPGFYGGTNEKLFF
DNA: TGTGCCAGCAGCCCTGGGTTTTATGGGGGAACTAATGAAAAACTGTTTTTT
J: TRBJ1-4
size: -
D: -
V: TRBV5-6

CDR3: CASSLTGDTQYF
DNA: TGTGCCAGCAGCTTAACAGGGGATACGCAGTATTTT
J: TRBJ2-3
size: -
D: -
V: TRBV7-2

CDR3: CASRNPTGSETQYF
DNA: TGTGCCAGCAGGAACCCGACAGGATCTGAGACCCAGTACTTC
J: TRBJ2-5
size: -
D: -
V: TRBV7-9

CDR3: CASSEAMGQGVPYEQYF
DNA: TGTGCCAGCAGTGAAGCGATGGGACAGGGGGTTCCCTACGAGCAGTACTTC
J: TRBJ2-7
size: -
D: TRBD1
V: TRBV2

CDR3: CASSIENTEAFF
DNA: TGTGCCAGTAGTATCGAAAACACTGAAGCTTTCTTT
J: TRBJ1-1
size: -
D: -
V: TRBV19

CDR3: CASSQASDQNTGELFF
DNA: TGTGCCAGCAGCCAAGCAAGTGATCAGAACACCGGGGAGCTGTTTTTT
J: TRBJ2-2
size: few
D: -
V: TRBV4-2

CDR3: CASSMDRTPNEKLFF
DNA: TGTGCCAGCAGCATGGACAGAACTCCTAATGAAAAACTGTTTTTT
J: TRBJ1-4
size: -
D: -
V: TRBV11-3

CDR3: CASSFYSMGHEKLFF
DNA: TGTGCCAGCAGCTTCTATTCTATGGGGCATGAAAAACTGTTTTTT
J: TRBJ1-4
size: many
D: -
V: TRBV11-2

CDR3: CASSLGTATNEKLFF
DNA: TGTGCCAGCAGCTTAGGGACCGCAACTAATGAAAAACTGTTTTTT
J: TRBJ1-4
size: many
D: -
V: TRBV7-9

CDR3: CASGRGGREQYF
DNA: TGTGCCAGCGGTCGGGGGGGCCGGGAGCAGTACTTC
J: TRBJ2-7
size: few
D: TRBD2
V: TRBV27

CDR3: CASSEGDGGSTMSNEKLFF
DNA: TGTGCCAGCAGCGAGGGGGACGGGGGCTCGACGATGAGTAATGAAAAACTGTTTTTT
J: TRBJ1-4
size: many
D: -
V: TRBV5-4

CDR3: CASSLQDGNQPQHF
DNA: TGTGCCAGCAGCCTGCAAGATGGCAATCAGCCCCAGCATTTT
J: TRBJ1-5
size: many
D: -
V: TRBV7-9

CDR3: CASSLMDRGAFF
DNA: TGTGCCAGCAGCTTAATGGACAGGGGAGCTTTCTTT
J: TRBJ1-1
size: -
D: TRBD1
V: TRBV12-3/TRBV12-4

CDR3: CASSHGRTGTAEQFF
DNA: TGCGCCAGCAGCCACGGGAGGACAGGGACTGCTGAGCAGTTCTTC
J: TRBJ2-1
size: many
D: -
V: TRBV4-1

CDR3: CASSIVGVQETQYF
DNA: TGTGCCAGTAGTATAGTGGGAGTCCAAGAGACCCAGTACTTC
J: TRBJ2-5
size: few
D: -
V: TRBV19

CDR3: CASSSRDKLYF
DNA: TGTGCCAGCAGCTCCCGGGACAAGTTGTACTTC
J: TRBJ2-7
size: -
D: -
V: TRBV27

CDR3: CATSPTGGITYGYTF
DNA: TGTGCCACCAGCCCGACCGGGGGCATCACCTATGGCTACACCTTC
J: TRBJ1-2
size: -
D: -
V: TRBV15

CDR3: CASSLPLSGQGFSNYGYTF
DNA: TGTGCCAGCAGTTTACCCCTTTCGGGACAGGGGTTTTCTAACTATGGCTACACCTTC
J: TRBJ1-2
size: -
D: TRBD1
V: TRBV28

CDR3: CASSPSGTGSSEQYF
DNA: TGTGCCAGCAGTCCGAGCGGGACAGGATCTTCCGAGCAGTACTTC
J: TRBJ2-7
size: few
D: -
V: TRBV12-3/TRBV12-4

CDR3: CASTTVQETQYF
DNA: TGTGCCAGCACGACAGTCCAAGAGACCCAGTACTTC
J: TRBJ2-5
size: -
D: -
V: TRBV7-9

CDR3: CASSSTSGPTDTQYF
DNA: TGTGCCAGCAGCTCCACTAGCGGGCCAACAGATACGCAGTATTTT
J: TRBJ2-3
size: many
D: TRBD2
V: TRBV7-9

CDR3: CASSLLTGDLNTEAFF
DNA: TGTGCCAGCAGCTTACTCACAGGAGACTTGAACACTGAAGCTTTCTTT
J: TRBJ1-1
size: many
D: -
V: TRBV7-6

CDR3: CASSQHDRTDMQYF
DNA: TGTGCCAGCAGCCAACACGACAGGACAGATATGCAGTATTTT
J: TRBJ2-3
size: few
D: -
V: TRBV7-2

CDR3: CASSLDGGSFPKRTIYF
DNA: TGTGCCAGCAGCTTAGATGGGGGATCTTTCCCAAAACGCACCATATATTTT
J: TRBJ1-3
size: many
D: -
V: TRBV7-8

CDR3: CASSSPDTRGTEAFF
DNA: TGTGCCAGCAGTTCACCGGACACTAGGGGCACTGAAGCTTTCTTT
J: TRBJ1-1
size: many
D: -
V: TRBV12-3/TRBV12-4

CDR3: CAWSPPGRKNTGELFF
DNA: TGTGCCTGGAGTCCGCCGGGCCGGAAAAACACCGGGGAGCTGTTTTTT
J: TRBJ2-2
size: -
D: -
V: TRBV30

CDR3: CASSLVAGVDTEAFF
DNA: TGTGCCAGCAGCTTAGTGGCAGGGGTAGATACTGAAGCTTTCTTT
J: TRBJ1-1
size: -
D: -
V: TRBV11-2

CDR3: CASSPRDDTTGELFF
DNA: TGTGCCAGCTCACCTCGGGACGACACGACCGGGGAGCTGTTTTTT
J: TRBJ2-2
size: many
D: -
V: TRBV18

CDR3: CASSEFVGRGLGSGANVLTF
DNA: TGTGCCAGCAGCGAATTTGTCGGGAGGGGGCTCGGGTCTGGGGCCAACGTCCTGACTTTC
J: TRBJ2-6
size: many
D: -
V: TRBV11-1

CDR3: CASSFIWGGTGELFF
DNA: TGTGCCAGCAGCTTTATATGGGGTGGCACCGGGGAGCTGTTTTTT
J: TRBJ2-2
size: -
D: -
V: TRBV11-2

CDR3: CASAGAYEQYF
DNA: TGTGCCAGCGCAGGAGCCTACGAGCAGTACTTC
J: TRBJ2-7
size: few
D: -
V: TRBV2

CDR3: CSALPHTGESGNTIYF
DNA: TGCAGTGCTTTACCCCACACAGGGGAGTCTGGAAACACCATATATTTT
J: TRBJ1-3
size: few
D: TRBD1
V: TRBV20-1

CDR3: CASSYRQTYEQYF
DNA: TGTGCCAGCAGTTACCGCCAAACCTACGAGCAGTACTTC
J: TRBJ2-7
size: -
D: -
V: TRBV6-5

CDR3: CASSQDLGSYNEQFF
DNA: TGCGCCAGCAGCCAAGATCTGGGCTCCTACAATGAGCAGTTCTTC
J: TRBJ2-1
size: many
D: -
V: TRBV4-1

CDR3: CASSLPGIGETQYF
DNA: TGTGCCAGCAGCCTCCCGGGTATTGGAGAGACCCAGTACTTC
J: TRBJ2-5
size: few
D: -
V: TRBV28

CDR3: CASSDTGGPSSGANVLTF
DNA: TGTGCCAGCAGCGATACAGGGGGCCCTAGCTCTGGGGCCAACGTCCTGACTTTC
J: TRBJ2-6
size: many
D: TRBD1
V: TRBV13

CDR3: CASRGPHLQYGYTF
DNA: TGTGCCAGTAGGGGACCCCACCTCCAATATGGCTACACCTTC
J: TRBJ1-2
size: -
D: -
V: TRBV19

CDR3: CASSPAGYDTQYF
DNA: TGTGCCAGCAGCCCCGCGGGGTACGATACGCAGTATTTT
J: TRBJ2-3
size: many
D: -
V: TRBV7-9

CDR3: CASSRGGTVYNEQFF
DNA: TGTGCCAGCAGCCGGGGGGGGACGGTGTACAATGAGCAGTTCTTC
J: TRBJ2-1
size: few
D: TRBD2
V: TRBV28

CDR3: CASSERRGRLGSSYEQYF
DNA: TGTGCCAGCAGTGAACGGCGAGGGCGGCTCGGTTCAAGCTACGAGCAGTACTTC
J: TRBJ2-7
size: many
D: -
V: TRBV6-1